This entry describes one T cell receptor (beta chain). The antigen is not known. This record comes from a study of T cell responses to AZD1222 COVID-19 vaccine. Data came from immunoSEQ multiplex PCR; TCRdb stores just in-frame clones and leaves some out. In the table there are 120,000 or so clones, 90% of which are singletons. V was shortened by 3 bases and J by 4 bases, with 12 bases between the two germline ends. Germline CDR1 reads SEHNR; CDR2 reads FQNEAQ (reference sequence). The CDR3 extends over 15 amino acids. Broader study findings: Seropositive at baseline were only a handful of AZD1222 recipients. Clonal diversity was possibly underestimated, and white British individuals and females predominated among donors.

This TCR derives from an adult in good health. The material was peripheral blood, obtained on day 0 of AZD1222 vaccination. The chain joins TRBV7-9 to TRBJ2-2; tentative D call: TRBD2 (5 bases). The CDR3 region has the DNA TGTGCCAGCAGCTTTACCGGAGGCCCCACCGGGGAGCTGTTTTTT. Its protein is CASSFTGGPTGELFF.